What follows describes a single T cell receptor beta chain. Its specific antigen is unknown. No base quality values were provided; no much bigger clone lies one nucleotide off. This specimen belongs to a study of shared clonotypes between healthy human individuals (dated by TCRdb to the early 2020s). About the study as a whole: The cohort comprised a couple of women and three men aged 18 to 49 years. Per donor, three plates each were used for CD4 naive and CD4 memory, two for CD8 naive, and one for CD8 memory. To increase sequencing depth and limit assay-specific biases, TCR repertoire library preparation and sequencing were carried out by different laboratories using diverse techniques. To estimate repertoire size and how much clonotypes are shared between individuals, the study performed deep sequencing of blood TCR repertoires from a handful of healthy adults. Per donor, leukapheresis produced somewhere between about 0.85 and 8.9 billion PBMCs.

Overall study outcomes, separate from this receptor: Compared with non-shared clonotypes, the clonotypes found in all four sorted-subset donors had higher generation probabilities. Naive subsets generally had larger estimated clonotype richness than memory subsets did. Sampling was restricted to blood, and TCR repertoires in tissues likely differ from the TCR repertoires found in blood. Rarefaction of sorted-subset datasets indicated incomplete sequencing despite the large sequencing depth. Sharing across four donors was observed for approximately 5% of naive CD4, around 3.5% of naive CD8, around 2.5% of memory CD4, and roughly 0.4% of memory CD8 clonotypes. Based on pairwise subsampling, the degree of clonotype sharing among donors was expected to be affected by sequencing depth. Because the study included only a small number of donors, the genetic and exposure-history diversity represented was limited.

Including cysteine and phenylalanine, the CDR3 has 17 amino acids. CDR3 DNA only is kept here, 51 bases in frame from base 1. After removal of 5 bases from V and 4 bases from J, the junction retains 7 bases not matched to a gene. CDR1 and CDR2 are drawn from the germline V gene: SGHAT, FQNNGV. Donors were healthy HIV-negative adults with no recently reported acute infections or vaccinations. All donors were Caucasian adults living in Nashville, Tennessee, USA. Magnetic negative selection was used to enrich CD4+ T cells, after which naive cells were positively selected on CD45RA and the negative fraction became the memory subset. Blood was collected by leukapheresis, and PBMCs were isolated by Ficoll-Histopaque density gradient centrifugation and then cryopreserved in liquid nitrogen vapor phase. Analytical flow cytometry was used to check the purity and quantity of each magnetically sorted T cell population. Genomic DNA was isolated from each sorted fraction and quantified by UV absorbance on a Nanodrop 2000c.

Using the deep immunoSEQ assay, TCR CDR3 regions were amplified from genomic DNA by multiplex PCR. Extracted genomic DNA from each cell subset was distributed evenly across all wells of several immunoSEQ 96-well plates, and each plate was treated as a replicate. For sorted subsets, each replicate PCR was loaded with 200 ng genomic DNA, equivalent to approximately 27,000 T cell genomes. The purified libraries were quantified using a Qubit 3.0 fluorometer, sized with a Bioanalyzer 2100, and then quantified again using the KAPA Library Quantification kit. A separate single-read 150-cycle Illumina NextSeq 550 flow cell was used to sequence each immunoSEQ 96-well plate. In the original analysis: Because the immunoSEQ output included only junctional sequences and no quality scores, the filtering could not be the same as the filtering used for full-length reads. Sequences were annotated with PyIR, a Python wrapper for IgBLAST v1.9, and V/J genes and CDR3 were assigned using IMGT germline references. Reads with weak V/J assignments (E-value above 1e-6), missing CDR3, stop codons, out-of-frame junctions, or ambiguous translated residues were removed. A V3J clonotype was defined by an identical inferred V gene, J gene, and CDR3 amino acid sequence. Percentage overlap between repertoires was computed as shared unique clonotypes divided by the size of the smaller repertoire. Repertoire richness was assessed with RTK rarefaction, the Chao1 estimator, and Recon v2.1 estimates of unobserved clonotypes. OLGA was used to compute generation probabilities for all TCRbeta clonotypes that the gDNA method yielded from a handful of donors. The immuneACCESS repertoire file appears here via TCRdb, limited to in-frame rearrangements. These files lack a portion of the clones; in checked studies, under half of the deficit traces to unresolved V genes, and the cause of the others is not known. For V, J and clone size, that table is used; D and trimming come from the DNA. Across this sample there are 640,000 or so clones, with less than 80% seen only once. Of the sample, 1.5% to 2% falls within the top ten clones.

Material: memory CD4+ T cells sorted from blood. The meaning of the sample's cell subset or site label: CD45RA-negative fraction. The chain links TRBV11-2 with TRBJ2-4, and 14 bases in between align with TRBD2. The receptor comes from a woman aged 25 to 39 in good health. The CDR3 region: CASSQTWTSGGKNIQYF. The DNA reads TGTGCCAGCAGCCAAACTTGGACTAGCGGGGGGAAAAACATTCAGTACTTC.